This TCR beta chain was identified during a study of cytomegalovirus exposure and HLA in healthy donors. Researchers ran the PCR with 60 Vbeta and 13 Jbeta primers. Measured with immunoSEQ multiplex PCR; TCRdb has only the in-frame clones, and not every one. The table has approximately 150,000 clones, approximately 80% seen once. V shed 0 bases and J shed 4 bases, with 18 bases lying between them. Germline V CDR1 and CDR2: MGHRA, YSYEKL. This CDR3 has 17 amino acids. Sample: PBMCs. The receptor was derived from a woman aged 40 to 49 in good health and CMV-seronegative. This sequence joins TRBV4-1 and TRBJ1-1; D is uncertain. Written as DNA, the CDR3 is TGCGCCAGCAGCCAAGATCTCGAGGGTTTGGGTGGCACTGAAGCTTTCTTT. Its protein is CASSQDLEGLGGTEAFF.